Shown below are 26 T cell receptor beta chains from a single sample sequenced in a study of OX40 agonist ivuxolimab in advanced cancers. Clones were read by immunoSEQ multiplex PCR, and TCRdb kept only the in-frame ones, dropping some. The table has 50,000 to 75,000 clones, over 75% seen once. Sequencing used CD4+ or CD8+ T cells sorted from blood, obtained in a trial of the OX40 agonist ivuxolimab. Every receptor here comes from an adult with an advanced solid tumor such as melanoma, head and neck, liver or kidney cancer.

This chain connects TRBV10-1 to TRBJ2-7; tentatively, D is TRBD1 or TRBD2 (5 bases each). The V and J ends lost 3 bases and 4 bases respectively, with 16 bases between them. The CDR3 spans 15 residues. From germline, CDR1 is WNHNN and CDR2 SYGVQD (reference sequence). The CDR3: CASSDRRGWGYEQYF. CDR3 bases: TGCGCCAGCAGTGATCGACGGGGCTGGGGATACGAGCAGTACTTC.

This chain connects TRBV5-6 to TRBJ1-4, with D hard to call. Germline V gives CDR1 SGHDT, CDR2 YYEEEE. This CDR3 comprises 15 residues. Trimming pared 6 bases from V and 4 bases from J, leaving 16 bases between. For the CDR3, the DNA is TGTGCCAGCAACCCGATGACGGCCAGTAATGAAAAACTGTTTTTT. It codes for CASNPMTASNEKLFF.

The chain joins TRBV13 to TRBJ2-7; D is uncertain. V was trimmed by 5 bases and J by 1 base, leaving 12 bases between them. Germline lookup yields CDR1 PRHDT and CDR2 FYEKMQ (reference sequence). The CDR3 length is 14 residues. The CDR3 protein is CASSLGRRSYEQYF. The CDR3 DNA reads as TGTGCCAGCAGCCTTGGGCGACGATCCTACGAGCAGTACTTC.

The chain employs TRBV11-1 and TRBJ2-1; 10 positions match TRBD1. CDR3 length: 15 residues. Looked up from germline, CDR1 is SGHAT and CDR2 is FQDESV (reference sequence). The trim removed 5 bases at V and 4 bases at J, leaving 5 bases unmatched. The chain's CDR3 is CASSQGQGGYNEQFF. The CDR3, as DNA: TGTGCCAGCAGCCAAGGACAGGGGGGTTACAATGAGCAGTTCTTC.

The chain combines TRBV19 with TRBJ1-1, with TRBD1 as a possible D gene (6 bases). This CDR3 is built from 15 residues. Germline CDR1 reads LNHDA; CDR2 reads SQIVND (reference sequence). The V gene lost 5 bases and the J gene lost 1 base, with 14 bases spanning the gap. The CDR3 reads CASSPKTGPNTEAFF. DNA of the CDR3: TGTGCCAGTAGTCCAAAGACAGGACCGAACACTGAAGCTTTCTTT.

The chain links TRBV25-1 to TRBJ1-1; D may be TRBD1 (6 bases). The CDR3 length is 17 residues. Per the germline V gene, CDR1 is MGHDK and CDR2 is SYGVNS. V dropped 4 bases and J dropped 1 base, with 19 bases sitting between them. CDR3 bases: TGTGCCAGCAGTGCCGACCGGACAGCACAGAAGAACACTGAAGCTTTCTTT. Residues: CASSADRTAQKNTEAFF.

CDR3 in amino acids: CASSLVRQVTYEQYF. The CDR3 DNA reads as TGTGCCAGCAGCTTAGTCAGGCAGGTTACCTACGAGCAGTACTTC. The rearrangement joins TRBV7-2 to TRBJ2-7; unclear D gene. This CDR3 has 15 residues. Germline V lookup: CDR1 SGHTA, CDR2 FQGNSA. V shed 1 base and J shed 2 bases, with 12 bases lying between them. Full variable domain (rest looked up from reference TRBV7-2 and TRBJ2-7): GAGVSQSPSNKVTEKGKDVELRCDPISGHTALYWYRQSLGQGLEFLIYFQGNSAPDKSGLPSDRFSAERTGGSVSTLTIQRTQQEDSAVYLCASSLVRQVTYEQYFGPGTRLTVT.

The chain links TRBV7-9 to TRBJ2-7; perhaps TRBD1 as D (5 bases). The CDR3 consists of 13 residues. Germline CDR1 reads SEHNR; CDR2 reads FQNEAQ (reference sequence). V dropped 5 bases and J dropped 7 bases, with 15 bases sitting between them. The CDR3 sequence is CASSLLGVGEQYF. CDR3 nucleotides: TGTGCCAGCAGCCTGCTAGGGGTGGGGGAGCAGTACTTC.

This chain connects TRBV4-1 to TRBJ1-2, with 9 bases identical to TRBD1. Germline V gives CDR1 MGHRA, CDR2 YSYEKL. CDR3 length: 15 residues. J was trimmed by 4 bases and V by 1 base; bases with no gene match: 4. The CDR3 spells CASSQAGQGPYGYTF. DNA for the CDR3: TGCGCCAGCAGCCAAGCCGGACAGGGGCCCTATGGCTACACCTTC.

CDR3 bases: TGTGCCAGCAGCTTACCGACAGGGTCCTACACTGAAGCTTTCTTT. Translating gives CASSLPTGSYTEAFF. The V call is TRBV5-6, the J call TRBJ1-1; 7 nucleotides align to TRBD1. The CDR3 contains 15 residues. The germline V gene has CDR1 SGHDT and CDR2 YYEEEE. The junction had 7 bases not matched to a gene; V was cut back by 2 bases and J by 3 bases.

This sequence joins TRBV19 and TRBJ1-6, with D possibly TRBD1 on 6 matching bases. Per the germline V gene, CDR1 is LNHDA and CDR2 is SQIVND (reference sequence). The CDR3 covers 17 residues. Trimming removed 2 bases at V and 7 bases at J, with 18 bases between. The CDR3 is CASSILGVTGGNSPLHF. For the CDR3, the DNA is TGTGCCAGTAGTATATTGGGGGTGACAGGAGGGAATTCACCCCTCCACTTT. The full variable domain, completed using reference TRBV19 and TRBJ1-6, is DGGITQSPKYLFRKEGQNVTLSCEQNLNHDAMYWYRQDPGQGLRLIYYSQIVNDFQKGDIAEGYSVSREKKESFPLTVTSAQKNPTAFYLCASSILGVTGGNSPLHFGNGTRLTVT.

The chain has TRBV7-2 and TRBJ2-7, with a weak D call TRBD1 (5 bases). Per the germline V gene, CDR1 is SGHTA and CDR2 is FQGNSA. CDR3 length equals 12 residues. The germline V and J ends were trimmed by 3 bases and 5 bases, with 8 bases remaining between them. The CDR3 loop is CASSFPGNEQYF. As DNA, the CDR3 is TGTGCCAGCAGCTTCCCAGGGAACGAGCAGTACTTC. Full variable domain (missing parts from reference TRBV7-2 and TRBJ2-7): GAGVSQSPSNKVTEKGKDVELRCDPISGHTALYWYRQSLGQGLEFLIYFQGNSAPDKSGLPSDRFSAERTGGSVSTLTIQRTQQEDSAVYLCASSFPGNEQYFGPGTRLTVT.

By sample share, this clone is medium-sized (0.01 to 0.1%). This sequence joins TRBV9 and TRBJ2-6; unclear D gene. This CDR3 spans 15 amino acids. Germline CDR1 reads SGDLS; CDR2 reads YYNGEE. The V end was cut by 0 bases, the J end by 0 bases, with 4 bases between. For the CDR3, the DNA is TGTGCCAGCAGCGTAGAAGGCTCTGGGGCCAACGTCCTGACTTTC. It encodes CASSVEGSGANVLTF. Looking up the rest from reference TRBV9 and TRBJ2-6 gives the full variable domain: DSGVTQTPKHLITATGQRVTLRCSPRSGDLSVYWYQQSLDQGLQFLIQYYNGEERAKGNILERFSAQQFPDLHSELNLSSLELGDSALYFCASSVEGSGANVLTFGAGSRLTVL.

The chain uses TRBV6-5 and TRBJ2-1, with 12 bases matching TRBD2. After removal of 5 bases from V and 7 bases from J, the junction contained 3 bases not matched to a gene. The CDR3 is 14 residues long. Germline lookup yields CDR1 MNHEY and CDR2 SVGAGI. This chain's CDR3 is CASSRLAGVNEQFF. CDR3 DNA: TGTGCCAGCAGTAGACTAGCGGGGGTTAATGAGCAGTTCTTC.

This clone was detected once. The chain employs TRBV5-1 and TRBJ2-5; no definite D call. There are 14 residues in the CDR3. Germline CDR1 is SGHRS and CDR2 is YFSETQ. With 4 bases removed from V and 0 bases from J, the gap between germline ends came to 10 bases. CDR3 bases: TGCGCCAGCAGCCCCCGGCAGCACCAAGAGACCCAGTACTTC. This encodes CASSPRQHQETQYF.

CDR3 loop: CASSRKTQLNTEAFF. As DNA, the CDR3 is TGTGCCAGCAGCCGGAAAACGCAACTAAACACTGAAGCTTTCTTT. The chain combines TRBV14 with TRBJ1-1; D call uncertain. Germline V gives CDR1 SGHDN, CDR2 FVKESK. Trimming took off 4 bases at V and 2 bases at J, with 14 bases between the two ends. The CDR3 has 15 residues.

The chain is built from TRBV10-3 and TRBJ1-2, with D possibly TRBD1 on 5 matching bases. CDR1 and CDR2 from the germline V gene are ENHRY and SYGVKD. Trimming removed 2 bases at V and 5 bases at J, with 9 bases between. The CDR3 is 13 amino acids. In DNA, the CDR3 is TGTGCCATCAGTGAGGGACACAGTTATGGCTACACCTTC. This encodes CAISEGHSYGYTF.

The CDR3 sequence: CASSQDAGGKASSPYEQYF. The DNA of the CDR3 is TGTGCCAGCAGCCAAGACGCTGGAGGGAAGGCCAGCTCTCCCTACGAGCAGTACTTC. V usage is TRBV14 and J usage is TRBJ2-5, with D maybe TRBD2 (6 bases). Near its end, the DNA agrees better with TRBJ2-7, so the J call may be wrong. The V gene's germline CDR1 is SGHDN and CDR2 FVKESK. The CDR3 totals 19 residues.

V is TRBV27 and J is TRBJ1-1; tentatively, D is TRBD1 (6 bases). From germline, CDR1 is MNHEY and CDR2 SMNVEV (reference sequence). Trimming stripped 5 bases from V and 0 bases from J, with 19 bases between. This CDR3 contains 17 residues. The CDR3, as DNA: TGTGCCAGCAGTCCGACCCGTGGGGGGGGCATGAACACTGAAGCTTTCTTT. Protein: CASSPTRGGGMNTEAFF.

This rearrangement joins TRBV19 to TRBJ2-2; 8 bases map to TRBD2. The CDR3 covers 16 residues. CDR1 is LNHDA and CDR2 is SQIVND in the germline V gene (reference sequence). V lost 7 bases, J lost 3 bases, and 10 bases stayed unmatched. Here the CDR3 DNA reads TGTGCCAGTATCTTGCGGGGGGCTAAGGACACCGGGGAGCTGTTTTTT. It codes for CASILRGAKDTGELFF.

The genes are TRBV6-4 and TRBJ1-1; 7 nucleotides line up with TRBD1. Germline-derived CDR1 and CDR2 are MRHNA and SNTAGT. The CDR3 is made up of 14 amino acids. The junction had 5 bases not matched to a gene; V was cut back by 6 bases and J by 1 base. In DNA, the CDR3 is TGTGCCAGCAGGGGGGACAGCGCGAACACTGAAGCTTTCTTT. Translated: CASRGDSANTEAFF.

This rearrangement joins TRBV18 to TRBJ2-5, with D maybe TRBD2 (6 bases). Germline CDR1 reads KGHSH; CDR2 reads LQKENI. This CDR3 has 13 residues. Trimming stripped 6 bases from V and 2 bases from J, with 10 bases between. Here the CDR3 DNA reads TGTGCCAGCTCCGGGGGACTTCAAGAGACCCAGTACTTC. It specifies CASSGGLQETQYF.

The V call is TRBV2, the J call TRBJ2-7; 7 bases are a match to TRBD1. Germline loops: CDR1 SNHLY, CDR2 FYNNEI. V was pared by 7 bases and J by 5 bases, with 8 bases of the junction left unmatched. This CDR3 has 13 residues. This chain's CDR3 is CASKELGGHEQYF. CDR3 DNA: TGTGCCAGCAAAGAACTAGGGGGCCACGAGCAGTACTTC. Drawing the rest from reference TRBV2 and TRBJ2-7, the complete variable domain is EPEVTQTPSHQVTQMGQEVILRCVPISNHLYFYWYRQILGQKVEFLVSFYNNEISEKSEIFDDQFSVERPDGSNFTLKIRSTKLEDSAMYFCASKELGGHEQYFGPGTRLTVT.

A single count supports this clone. The DNA of the CDR3 is TGTGCCAGTAGTATTTCCGCCGGGGGCGTAAGCAATCAGCCCCAGCATTTT. It specifies CASSISAGGVSNQPQHF. V usage is TRBV19 and J usage is TRBJ1-5, with TRBD1 as a possible D gene (6 bases). CDR3 length: 17 residues. Germline V CDR1 and CDR2: LNHDA, SQIVND (reference sequence). Trimming removed 3 bases at V and 1 base at J, with 16 bases between. Complete variable domain (other parts from reference TRBV19 and TRBJ1-5): DGGITQSPKYLFRKEGQNVTLSCEQNLNHDAMYWYRQDPGQGLRLIYYSQIVNDFQKGDIAEGYSVSREKKESFPLTVTSAQKNPTAFYLCASSISAGGVSNQPQHFGDGTRLSIL.

This clone was seen once. The V call is TRBV10-2, the J call TRBJ1-1, with a tentative D call TRBD1 (5 bases). Trimming left V 2 bases short and J 8 bases short, with 15 bases between. Germline V lookup: CDR1 WSHSY, CDR2 SAAADI. This CDR3 comprises 14 residues. CDR3 in DNA: TGCGCCAGCAGTGAGGCGTTAGGGGCCCGGGAAGCTTTCTTT. Residues: CASSEALGAREAFF.

The chain recombines TRBV2 with TRBJ2-7; no firm D call. The CDR3 has 13 residues. V lost 2 bases and J 4 bases, leaving 9 bases between the germline ends. CDR1 and CDR2 (germline): SNHLY, FYNNEI. The CDR3 spells CASSEMERYEQYF. The CDR3 coding sequence is TGTGCCAGCAGTGAAATGGAGAGATACGAGCAGTACTTC.